These 26 T cell receptor beta chains share one sample of origin, sequenced in a study of blood T cell repertoires in COVID-19. Sequenced by immunoSEQ multiplex PCR; TCRdb stores in-frame clones only, minus some. The sample records 110,000 to 150,000 clones, more than 75% being singletons. Sequenced sample: PBMCs or T cells enriched from blood (not recorded which). The source is a man between 60 and 75 years old who had recovered from COVID-19.

This chain joins TRBV28 and TRBJ1-1, with 9 bases that match TRBD1. This CDR3 is built from 13 residues. The J segment lost 8 bases and the V segment lost 6 bases, leaving 7 bases of the junction unmatched. Per germline, CDR1 MDHEN and CDR2 SYDVKM. CDR3: CASSPTGGDEAFF. The CDR3 coding sequence is TGTGCCAGCAGCCCGACAGGGGGGGACGAAGCTTTCTTT.

This clone turned up a few times. V usage is TRBV25-1 and J usage is TRBJ2-7; TRBD2 aligns across 11 bases. CDR3 size: 16 residues. J lost 0 bases, V lost 4 bases, and 5 bases had no gene match. Germline CDR1 reads MGHDK; CDR2 reads SYGVNS. As DNA, the CDR3 is TGTGCCAGCAGTGGGTTCACTAGCGGGGGCTCCTACGAGCAGTACTTC. Protein product: CASSGFTSGGSYEQYF.

The count of this clone is one. The chain carries TRBV5-5 and TRBJ1-3; D unclear. CDR3 length: 14 residues. V was cut by 4 bases and J by 4 bases, with 12 bases left in between. Germline V lookup: CDR1 SGHKS, CDR2 YYEKEE (reference sequence). CDR3 sequence: CASSHQAAGNTIYF. The DNA of the CDR3 is TGTGCCAGCAGCCACCAAGCTGCAGGAAACACCATATATTTT.

The chain links TRBV18 to TRBJ2-2; 7 positions match TRBD2. With V trimmed by 6 bases and J by 2 bases, 9 bases remained unmatched. The CDR3 has 16 amino acids. In germline, CDR1 is KGHSH, CDR2 LQKENI. The CDR3 sequence: CASSPALASNTGELFF. The CDR3 nucleotides are TGTGCCAGCTCTCCCGCACTAGCGTCTAACACCGGGGAGCTGTTTTTT. The variable domain in full, completed from reference TRBV18 and TRBJ2-2, reads NAGVMQNPRHLVRRRGQEARLRCSPMKGHSHVYWYRQLPEEGLKFMVYLQKENIIDESGMPKERFSAEFPKEGPSILRIQQVVRGDSAAYFCASSPALASNTGELFFGEGSRLTVL.

The V and J genes are TRBV28 and TRBJ2-7; 7 positions match TRBD1. There are 13 residues in the CDR3. Germline CDR1 reads MDHEN; CDR2 reads SYDVKM. V trimming: 6 bases; J trimming: 5 bases; junction bases outside the gene matches: 7. CDR3 in DNA: TGTGCCAGCAGACGATTGACAGGGAACGAGCAGTACTTC. The encoded protein is CASRRLTGNEQYF.

This chain connects TRBV18 to TRBJ1-2; D gene uncertain. Germline assignment: CDR1 KGHSH and CDR2 LQKENI. Trimming shortened V by 6 bases and J by 8 bases, and 19 bases separated the two germline ends. The CDR3 totals 14 residues. CDR3 DNA sequence: TGTGCCAGCTCCCCGGGTAACGTGGGTGTCGGCTACACCTTC. This translates into CASSPGNVGVGYTF.

V gene TRBV2 combines with J gene TRBJ1-1; possible D gene TRBD1, 5 bases. V lost 4 bases, J lost 2 bases, and 17 bases lay in between. The V gene's germline CDR1 is SNHLY and CDR2 FYNNEI. This CDR3 has 16 residues. CDR3 nucleotides: TGTGCCAGCAGTGGGGCAGGGAACCAACTCAACACTGAAGCTTTCTTT. Amino acids: CASSGAGNQLNTEAFF.

This chain joins TRBV10-2 and TRBJ1-5; D unclear. CDR3 length: 16 amino acids. V lost 1 base to trimming and J lost 0 bases, with 10 bases between them. The V gene's germline CDR1 is WSHSY and CDR2 SAAADI. In DNA form, the CDR3 reads TGCGCCAGCAGTGAGTGGCGGCAATATAGCAATCAGCCCCAGCATTTT. This translates into CASSEWRQYSNQPQHF.

The chain combines TRBV15 with TRBJ1-3; no definite D call. V was trimmed by 2 bases and J by 1 base, leaving 12 bases between them. The CDR3 runs 16 residues. Germline values: CDR1 LNHNV, CDR2 YYDKDF (reference sequence). DNA of the CDR3: TGTGCCACCAGCAGATCCGTGAGGCAGTCTGGAAACACCATATATTTT. Its translation: CATSRSVRQSGNTIYF.

This sequence joins TRBV18 and TRBJ1-2, with unresolved D. The germline CDR1 and CDR2 sequences are KGHSH and LQKENI. Trimming removed 0 bases from V and 0 bases from J, with 8 bases in between. This CDR3 has 15 amino acids. Written as DNA, the CDR3 is TGTGCCAGCTCACCACCCGGGGTTCCTAACTATGGCTACACCTTC. Its translation is CASSPPGVPNYGYTF.

J is TRBJ2-2 and V is TRBV27, with TRBD1 identical over 7 bases. The CDR3 runs 19 residues. V dropped 3 bases and J dropped 1; count of bases not matched to a gene: 14. Germline CDR1 MNHEY, CDR2 SMNVEV (reference sequence). Written as DNA, the CDR3 is TGTGCCAGCAGTTTTGGGGCAGGGGGTTTAGATAAGAACACCGGGGAGCTGTTTTTT. This encodes CASSFGAGGLDKNTGELFF.

The V and J genes are TRBV5-5 and TRBJ2-7; 8 positions match TRBD1. After removal of 0 bases from V and 6 bases from J, the junction contained 14 bases not matched to a gene. The CDR3 is 17 residues long. Germline V gives CDR1 SGHKS, CDR2 YYEKEE (reference sequence). The CDR3 DNA follows: TGTGCCAGCAGCTTGGCCCCCGGGACAGGAGATCTCTCCGAGCAGTACTTC. It codes for CASSLAPGTGDLSEQYF.

The chain carries TRBV25-1 and TRBJ1-5; 8 bases are a match to TRBD1. CDR3 length: 14 residues. The V segment lost 4 bases and the J segment 2 bases; nucleotides outside the gene matches: 1. Germline V gene data show CDR1 as MGHDK and CDR2 as SYGVNS. The CDR3 sequence: CASSGQGRNQPQHF. In DNA, the CDR3 is TGTGCCAGCAGTGGACAGGGGCGCAATCAGCCCCAGCATTTT.

The rearrangement joins TRBV30 to TRBJ2-2; 7 bases line up with TRBD1. The CDR3 has 14 residues. CDR1 and CDR2 (germline): GTSNPN, SVGIG (reference sequence). This chain's CDR3 is CAQPGQTNTGELFF. In DNA form, the CDR3 reads TGTGCGCAACCGGGACAGACGAACACCGGGGAGCTGTTTTTT.

This rearrangement joins TRBV5-5 to TRBJ1-2, with TRBD1 identical over 8 bases. CDR3 length equals 16 residues. Germline lookup yields CDR1 SGHKS and CDR2 YYEKEE (reference sequence). J was trimmed by 4 bases and V by 4 bases; bases with no gene match: 12. CDR3 in DNA: TGTGCCAGCAGCCCACTCCCGGGACAGGAGTCCTATGGCTACACCTTC. Protein product: CASSPLPGQESYGYTF.

J is TRBJ1-4 and V is TRBV28, with a weak D call TRBD1 (6 bases). CDR1 and CDR2 (germline): MDHEN, SYDVKM. The CDR3 has 14 amino acids. The V end was cut by 4 bases, the J end by 3 bases, with 9 bases between. CDR3 sequence: CASSSGHPNEKLFF. The CDR3 nucleotides are TGTGCCAGCAGTTCGGGACACCCTAATGAAAAACTGTTTTTT.

This CDR3 is CASRYFGGAAKNIQYF. DNA of the CDR3: TGCGCCAGCAGGTACTTCGGGGGGGCGGCCAAAAACATTCAGTACTTC. The chain employs TRBV23-1 and TRBJ2-4, with TRBD2 matching 8 bases. TRBV23-1 is annotated as an ORF whose role is uncertain. The trim removed 6 bases at V and 1 base at J, leaving 8 bases unmatched. CDR3 length equals 16 residues.

This chain uses TRBV6-5 with TRBJ1-1, with 8 nucleotides matching TRBD1. Unmatched junction bases numbered 5, after V lost 0 bases and J lost 2 bases. CDR3 length: 16 residues. Germline assignment: CDR1 MNHEY and CDR2 SVGAGI. CDR3 loop: CASSYSVTGGNTEAFF. For the CDR3, the DNA is TGTGCCAGCAGTTACTCGGTTACAGGGGGTAACACTGAAGCTTTCTTT.

The rearrangement joins TRBV7-9 to TRBJ2-7; TRBD1 aligns across 7 bases. The CDR3 covers 14 residues. J gave up 3 bases and V 5 bases, and 7 bases lay outside the gene matches. Germline-derived CDR1 and CDR2 are SEHNR and FQNEAQ (reference sequence). CDR3 loop: CASSAPGQRYEQYF. CDR3 DNA sequence: TGTGCCAGCAGCGCCCCGGGACAGCGCTACGAGCAGTACTTC.

The chain employs TRBV2 and TRBJ2-5; D not certain. V was clipped by 7 bases and J by 5 bases, with 5 bases between them. The CDR3 is 10 amino acids. The germline CDR1 and CDR2 sequences are SNHLY and FYNNEI. CDR3 DNA: TGTGCCAGCAACTTGGAGACCCAGTACTTC. Protein product: CASNLETQYF.

This clone has only one observation. V gene TRBV5-5 combines with J gene TRBJ2-2; the D gene is possibly TRBD1 (5 bases). Germline lookup yields CDR1 SGHKS and CDR2 YYEKEE (reference sequence). CDR3 length: 13 residues. The V gene lost 2 bases and the J gene lost 6 bases, with 8 bases spanning the gap. Written as DNA, the CDR3 is TGTGCCAGCAGCTTTGTAGGGGCCGGGGAGCTGTTTTTT. This translates into CASSFVGAGELFF.

The chain has TRBV19 and TRBJ2-2; TRBD2 matches 7 bases. The length of the CDR3 is 15 residues. Germline CDR1 reads LNHDA; CDR2 reads SQIVND (reference sequence). The J segment lost 6 bases and the V segment lost 7 bases, leaving 11 bases of the junction unmatched. The CDR3 sequence is CASKREGGGPGELFF. In DNA, the CDR3 is TGTGCCAGTAAGAGGGAGGGAGGAGGTCCCGGGGAGCTGTTTTTT.

The J gene is TRBJ1-1, the V gene TRBV19; tentative D call: TRBD1 (6 bases). Trimming took off 6 bases at V and 1 base at J, with 15 bases between the two ends. The CDR3 is 15 residues long. Germline assignment: CDR1 LNHDA and CDR2 SQIVND (reference sequence). The CDR3 protein is CASRVTGMGNTEAFF. The DNA for the CDR3 is TGTGCCAGTAGAGTTACAGGGATGGGGAACACTGAAGCTTTCTTT.

CDR3 amino acids: CASSSLTGGGRLQETQYF. The CDR3 DNA reads as TGTGCCAGCAGCTCGCTCACTGGCGGGGGGCGCCTTCAAGAGACCCAGTACTTC. The chain recombines TRBV5-6 with TRBJ2-5; 8 nucleotides match TRBD2. Germline V CDR1 and CDR2: SGHDT, YYEEEE. The CDR3 has 18 amino acids. V dropped 3 bases and J dropped 2; count of bases not matched to a gene: 15.

This clone was seen only once. V is TRBV7-8 and J is TRBJ1-2; 10 bases fit TRBD1. Germline V lookup: CDR1 SGHVS, CDR2 FQNEAQ. Losses at the gene ends were 6 bases for V and 7 bases for J; bases not matched to a gene: 5. This CDR3 comprises 13 residues. The CDR3 DNA reads as TGTGCCAGCAGAGGGACAGGGGATCCTGGCTACACCTTC. Protein product: CASRGTGDPGYTF.

The J gene is TRBJ2-7, the V gene TRBV6-1; D gene uncertain. The CDR3 totals 13 residues. V lost 1 base and J lost 6, with 10 bases in between. Germline CDR1 is MNHNS and CDR2 is SASEGT. This CDR3 reads CASSEVAVGEQYF. CDR3 in DNA: TGTGCCAGCAGTGAAGTGGCGGTCGGCGAGCAGTACTTC.